Following are 8 T cell receptor beta chains from one sample sequenced in a study of PD-1 blockade in classical Hodgkin lymphoma (dated by TCRdb to between 2020 and 2021). To prepare the library, the immunoSEQ multiplex PCR assay was applied. TCRdb took over this immuneACCESS table, retaining in-frame rearrangements with V and J assigned. Such tables are incomplete; in checked studies, under half of the missing clones stem from an unresolved V gene, and the remainder is unexplained. The sample yields about 85,000 clones; about nine tenths were counted once. Around 2.7% of the sample comes from the top ten. Explained via the paper, the time point label denotes: cycle 4 day 1 (C4D1), after 6 weeks of nivolumab. Every trial patient had relapsed after autologous stem cell transplantation, and cohorts A, B and C differed in prior brentuximab vedotin exposure. The source was peripheral blood mononuclear cells (PBMCs), collected before the fourth cycle of nivolumab. These TCRs come from a human donor with classical Hodgkin lymphoma.

DNA of the CDR3: TGTGCCAGCAGCTTAGGGGCAGGGGGCAATTCACCCCTCCACTTT. Protein: CASSLGAGGNSPLHF. The chain uses TRBV7-8 and TRBJ1-6; 8 nucleotides agree with TRBD1. The CDR3 runs to 15 residues. Per the germline V gene, CDR1 is SGHVS and CDR2 is FQNEAQ. The ends lost 1 base at V and 7 bases at J; junction bases unmatched: 3.

The chain uses TRBV6-6 and TRBJ1-5; D is unresolved. Germline lookup yields CDR1 MNHNY and CDR2 SVGAGI (reference sequence). The CDR3 has 15 residues. V dropped 0 bases and J dropped 5 bases, with 11 bases sitting between them. The CDR3 DNA is TGTGCCAGCAGTTACTCGACGGTCGGACATCAGCCCCAGCATTTT. Translated: CASSYSTVGHQPQHF.

The chain joins TRBV28 to TRBJ1-1, with a possible D match to TRBD1 (5 bases). Germline values: CDR1 MDHEN, CDR2 SYDVKM. The CDR3 runs 17 residues. Trimming stripped 6 bases from V and 1 base from J, with 21 bases between. In DNA, the CDR3 is TGTGCCAGCAGCCCCGGGTACAAGGCAGGGAGGAACACTGAAGCTTTCTTT. This translates into CASSPGYKAGRNTEAFF.

The DNA of the CDR3 is TGTGCCAGCAGCCCCCGGACAGGGAAAAGAACTGAAGCTTTCTTT. Translation: CASSPRTGKRTEAFF. V usage is TRBV7-3 and J usage is TRBJ1-1, with 8 bases aligning to TRBD1. Losses at the gene ends were 5 bases for V and 5 bases for J; bases not matched to a gene: 10. Germline V lookup: CDR1 SGHTA, CDR2 FQGTGA. This CDR3 is built from 15 residues. The whole variable domain, filled in from reference TRBV7-3 and TRBJ1-1, reads GAGVSQTPSNKVTEKGKYVELRCDPISGHTALYWYRQSLGQGPEFLIYFQGTGAADDSGLPNDRFFAVRPEGSVSTLKIQRTERGDSAVYLCASSPRTGKRTEAFFGQGTRLTVV.

This sequence joins TRBV5-1 and TRBJ2-5; D is perhaps TRBD2 (7 bases). Trimming took 1 base from V and 3 from J, leaving 13 bases between them. The CDR3 contains 15 residues. Per the germline V gene, CDR1 is SGHRS and CDR2 is YFSETQ. CDR3 amino acids: CASSLLGGREETQYF. In DNA form, the CDR3 reads TGCGCCAGCAGCTTGCTCGGGGGGCGGGAAGAGACCCAGTACTTC.

In the case of this clone: Other DNA sequences in this specimen translate into the identical CDR3. V gene TRBV19 combines with J gene TRBJ1-1; 8 nucleotides match TRBD1. Trimming removed 3 bases from V and 4 bases from J; junction bases left unmatched: 1. The CDR3 length is 13 residues. Germline assignment: CDR1 LNHDA and CDR2 SQIVND (reference sequence). This CDR3 reads CASSIQGATEAFF. As DNA, the CDR3 is TGTGCCAGTAGTATCCAGGGGGCCACTGAAGCTTTCTTT. Using reference TRBV19 and TRBJ1-1 for the parts outside the CDR3, the full variable domain is DGGITQSPKYLFRKEGQNVTLSCEQNLNHDAMYWYRQDPGQGLRLIYYSQIVNDFQKGDIAEGYSVSREKKESFPLTVTSAQKNPTAFYLCASSIQGATEAFFGQGTRLTVV.

This rearrangement joins TRBV4-1 to TRBJ2-7; no clear D. CDR1 and CDR2 from the germline V gene are MGHRA and YSYEKL. Trimming cost V 3 bases and J 2 bases, with 17 bases left between them. The CDR3 length is 16 residues. The CDR3 loop is CASSQETLSVPYEQYF. The CDR3, as DNA: TGCGCCAGCAGCCAGGAGACACTATCAGTCCCCTACGAGCAGTACTTC.

V is TRBV5-1 and J is TRBJ2-3, with TRBD1 identical over 10 bases. Unmatched junction bases numbered 5, after V lost 4 bases and J lost 0 bases. The CDR3 consists of 16 residues. The germline V gene has CDR1 SGHRS and CDR2 YFSETQ. The CDR3 region has the DNA TGCGCCAGCAGCCTGACAGGGGGCACTAGCACAGATACGCAGTATTTT. Translated, it gives CASSLTGGTSTDTQYF.